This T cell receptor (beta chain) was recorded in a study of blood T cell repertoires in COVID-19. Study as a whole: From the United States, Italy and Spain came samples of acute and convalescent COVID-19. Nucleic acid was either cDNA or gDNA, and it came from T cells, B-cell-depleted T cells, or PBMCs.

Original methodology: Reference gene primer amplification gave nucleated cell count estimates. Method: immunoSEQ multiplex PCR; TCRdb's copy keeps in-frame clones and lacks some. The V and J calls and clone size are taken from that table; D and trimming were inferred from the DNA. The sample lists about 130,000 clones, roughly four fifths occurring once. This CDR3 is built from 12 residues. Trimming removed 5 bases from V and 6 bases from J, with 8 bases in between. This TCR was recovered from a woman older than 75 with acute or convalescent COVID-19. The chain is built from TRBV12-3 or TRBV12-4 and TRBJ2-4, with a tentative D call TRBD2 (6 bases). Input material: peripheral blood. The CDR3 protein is CASSGDSNIQYF. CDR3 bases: TGTGCCAGCAGTGGGGACTCAAACATTCAGTACTTC.